The clone carrying this T cell receptor beta chain was seen a few times. No antigen is known for it. The read halts 3 residues ahead of the CDR3 end, with the missing end drawn from the germline J gene. With V trimmed by 5 bases and J by 1 base, 5 bases remained unmatched. In germline, CDR1 is GTSNPN, CDR2 SVGIG (reference sequence). The CDR3 length is 15 residues. This sample was included in a study of T cell clonality in common variable immunodeficiency. Sequencing input was equivalent genomic DNA from CVID and controls. Assay used: immunoSEQ multiplex PCR; TCRdb lists only in-frame clones, some missing. The table records about 42,000 clones without singletons, the ten largest covering roughly 5.5%. Study results and limitations: In common variable immunodeficiency, TCR beta chains reportedly carried fewer deletions and N-nucleotide insertions. CVID patient heterogeneity limited repertoire-clinical complication correlations. CVID subjects shared fewer TCRbeta clones than healthy controls did.

The TCR sequence derives from a human donor with common variable immunodeficiency. The chain uses TRBV30 and TRBJ2-3; 11 bases line up with TRBD1. The source material was peripheral blood mononuclear cells. The DNA read from the CDR3 is TGTGCCTGGGGAGGGACAGGGGGTGGCACAGATACG. Protein product: CAWGGTGGGTDT. The CDR3 as a whole reads CAWGGTGGGTDTQYF.